The entry below describes one T cell receptor beta chain. Its target is unknown. Donor samples were obtained from healthy Caucasian individuals from Russia, aged roughly 6 to 95. The data belong to a study of blood T cells in healthy people across ages. Findings of the study overall: TCR beta diversity, measured per million T cells, fell in a roughly linear way with age. Calculation of diversity from one million T cells yielded estimates considered to be underestimates.

Germline CDR1 DFQATT, CDR2 SNEGSKA (reference sequence). V lost 0 bases and J 8 bases, leaving 11 bases between the germline ends. The CDR3 spans 14 residues. The second PCR ran about 6 to 11 cycles with a sample-barcoded 5' primer and J-beta primers. Unique molecular identifiers of 12 random nucleotides labeled each cDNA. TCRdb redid the calling of the 5' RACE reads with MiXCR, one entry per CDR3 protein. The top ten clones hold approximately 22% of a sample with fewer than 2 million distinct CDR3 sequences, about two fifths of them seen once. The rearrangement joins TRBV20-1 to TRBJ1-6; the D is unclear. Sample: blood. The receptor was derived from a human donor in good health. CDR3 bases: TGCAGTGCTAGAGATCTAGTTCACCATTCACCCCTCCACTTT. Its protein product is CSARDLVHHSPLHF.